The 11 T cell receptor beta chains below all came from one sample that was sequenced in a study of shared clonotypes between healthy human individuals. Produced via immunoSEQ multiplex PCR; TCRdb's table is partial and in-frame only. The profile shows over a million clones, roughly 70% of them singletons. The sample comprised memory CD4+ T cells sorted from blood. The subset here: CD45RA-negative fraction. These receptors all come from a man aged 18 to 29 in good health.

V gene TRBV7-2 combines with J gene TRBJ2-7; no clear D. The CDR3 runs to 14 residues. Germline CDR1 is SGHTA and CDR2 is FQGNSA. V dropped 1 base and J dropped 2 bases, with 9 bases sitting between them. The CDR3 DNA is TGTGCCAGCAGCTTAGTCACGACCGCCTACGAGCAGTACTTC. It translates to CASSLVTTAYEQYF.

V gene TRBV19 combines with J gene TRBJ2-2, with D unresolved. The CDR3 runs to 11 residues. CDR1 LNHDA and CDR2 SQIVND come from the germline V gene (reference sequence). Trimming took off 3 bases at V and 6 bases at J, with 2 bases between the two ends. Written as DNA, the CDR3 is TGTGCCAGTAGTATCCCCGGGGAGCTGTTTTTT. It yields the protein CASSIPGELFF.

The chain employs TRBV6-5 and TRBJ2-7; 9 nucleotides align to TRBD2. The CDR3 contains 16 residues. Germline V gene sequence: CDR1 MNHEY, CDR2 SVGAGI. The junction had 8 bases not matched to a gene; V was cut back by 0 bases and J by 5 bases. As DNA, the CDR3 is TGTGCCAGCAGTTACTCGATGGCTAGCGGGATCCACGAGCAGTACTTC. Its protein is CASSYSMASGIHEQYF.

This clone appeared a few times. The chain has TRBV19 and TRBJ1-2, with 7 bases fitting TRBD1. Germline CDR1 and CDR2: LNHDA and SQIVND (reference sequence). J gave up 1 base and V 5 bases, and 7 bases lay outside the gene matches. The CDR3 totals 15 residues. CDR3 nucleotide sequence: TGTGCCAGTAGTGCCCGGGACAGCTTTAACTATGGCTACACCTTC. Translating it yields CASSARDSFNYGYTF.

This clone was detected a few times. This chain joins TRBV7-9 and TRBJ1-2; the D is unclear. Per the germline V gene, CDR1 is SEHNR and CDR2 is FQNEAQ (reference sequence). This CDR3 has 14 amino acids. Trimming left V 8 bases short and J 5 bases short, with 18 bases between. The CDR3 reads CASSSNTPLYGYTF. CDR3 bases: TGTGCCAGCTCGTCTAATACACCCCTTTATGGCTACACCTTC.

This clone was recorded a few times. This chain joins TRBV29-1 and TRBJ1-1; D not resolved. Germline CDR1 is SQVTM and CDR2 is ANQGSEA. V gave up 0 bases and J gave up 4 bases, with 21 bases separating them. This CDR3 is built from 17 residues. CDR3 amino acids: CSVEDPAGRARSTEAFF. The DNA of the CDR3 is TGCAGCGTTGAAGATCCGGCGGGGAGGGCGCGGAGCACTGAAGCTTTCTTT.

V gene TRBV7-2 combines with J gene TRBJ1-2; TRBD1 aligns across 7 bases. This CDR3 comprises 14 residues. Germline-derived CDR1 and CDR2 are SGHTA and FQGNSA. J lost 3 bases, V lost 4 bases, and 5 bases had no gene match. CDR3 region: CASSSLDRDYGYTF. The DNA for the CDR3 is TGTGCCAGCAGCTCCCTAGACAGGGACTATGGCTACACCTTC.

At least ten counts were recorded for this clone. V and J are TRBV29-1 and TRBJ2-7, with D perhaps TRBD1 (6 bases). The V and J ends lost 2 bases and 7 bases respectively, with 9 bases between them. CDR1 and CDR2 (germline): SQVTM, ANQGSEA. The CDR3 spans 11 residues. The CDR3 reads CSVEQGREQYF. CDR3 bases: TGCAGCGTTGAACAGGGGCGGGAGCAGTACTTC.

Comment on this clone: The sample has other DNA sequences that encode this CDR3 too. The chain is built from TRBV7-8 and TRBJ1-2; D might be TRBD1 (5 bases). V was shortened by 5 bases and J by 4 bases, with 11 bases between the two germline ends. The CDR3 runs 13 residues. From germline, CDR1 is SGHVS and CDR2 FQNEAQ. The CDR3 is CASSLRDSYGYTF. The CDR3 DNA sequence: TGTGCCAGCAGCCTCAGGGATTCCTATGGCTACACCTTC.

This chain uses TRBV5-4 with TRBJ1-2, with D perhaps TRBD1 (6 bases). The CDR3 is made up of 15 amino acids. V was clipped by 3 bases and J by 5 bases, with 17 bases between them. Germline CDR1 is SGHNT and CDR2 is YYREEE (reference sequence). The CDR3 region is CASSSSQDRPYGYTF. The DNA of the CDR3 is TGTGCCAGCAGCTCTTCGCAGGACAGACCATATGGCTACACCTTC.

The chain has TRBV11-1 and TRBJ2-3, with D tentatively TRBD2 (7 bases). V gave up 2 bases and J gave up 5 bases, with 11 bases separating them. The CDR3 extends over 14 amino acids. The germline CDR1 and CDR2 sequences are SGHAT and FQDESV (reference sequence). CDR3 sequence (DNA): TGTGCCAGCAGCTTAATGCGGGGGCTAGATACGCAGTATTTT. Amino acid sequence: CASSLMRGLDTQYF. Combining the CDR3 with reference TRBV11-1 and TRBJ2-3 gives the whole variable domain EAEVAQSPRYKITEKSQAVAFWCDPISGHATLYWYRQILGQGPELLVQFQDESVVDDSQLPKDRFSAERLKGVDSTLKIQPAELGDSAMYLCASSLMRGLDTQYFGPGTRLTVL.